The 19 T cell receptor beta chains presented below share a single source sample, sequenced in a study of CD8 T cells in Susac syndrome. The RNA, roughly 0.45 to 1 ug, was put through reverse transcription using random hexamers. A single record per CDR3 protein comes from TCRdb applying MiXCR to the immunoSEQ multiplex PCR reads. The sample consists of about 300,000 distinct CDR3 sequences, 80% to 90% of them appearing once. Material for sequencing was CD8+ T cells from PBMCs. The receptors come from a human donor with multiple sclerosis.

This clonotype was picked up many times. This rearrangement joins TRBV27 to TRBJ2-7; TRBD2 matches 11 bases. J lost 3 bases, V lost 6 bases, and 4 bases had no gene match. This CDR3 contains 14 residues. Germline CDR1 and CDR2: MNHEY and SMNVEV (reference sequence). CDR3: CASSPGTSGYEQYF. DNA of the CDR3: TGTGCCAGCAGCCCCGGGACTAGCGGCTACGAGCAGTACTTC.

This chain uses TRBV6-2 or TRBV6-3 with TRBJ2-1; no clear D gene. Germline V gives CDR1 MNHEY, CDR2 SVGEGT. This CDR3 has 16 residues. Trimming took off 2 bases at V and 0 bases at J, with 11 bases between the two ends. In DNA, the CDR3 is TGTGCCAGCAGTTACGGGGAAGTGAGCTCCTACAATGAGCAGTTCTTC. Protein product: CASSYGEVSSYNEQFF.

This clonotype was counted once. The gene calls are TRBV6-9 and TRBJ1-6, with D unclear. The germline V gene has CDR1 MNHGY and CDR2 SVAAGI. With 2 bases removed from V and 14 bases from J, the gap between germline ends came to 16 bases. The CDR3 extends over 14 amino acids. The CDR3: CASSYGPQVWALHF. CDR3 coding DNA: TGTGCCAGCAGTTATGGGCCCCAGGTATGGGCCCTCCACTTT.

V gene TRBV14 combines with J gene TRBJ1-1; D unclear. CDR3 length: 17 residues. The germline V gene encodes CDR1 SGHDN and CDR2 FVKESK. V was clipped by 4 bases and J by 4 bases, with 22 bases between them. The CDR3 sequence: CASSPPKGEGVVTEAFF. CDR3 bases: TGTGCCAGCAGCCCACCCAAGGGAGAAGGAGTGGTCACTGAAGCTTTCTTT.

The chain carries TRBV24-1 and TRBJ2-2, with D perhaps given as TRBD1 or TRBD2 (5 bases each). Trimming took off 0 bases at V and 6 bases at J, with 7 bases between the two ends. Germline V gives CDR1 KGHDR, CDR2 SFDVKD. The CDR3 runs 14 residues. CDR3 sequence (DNA): TGTGCCACCAGTGATTTGTTGGGGGCCGGGGAGCTGTTTTTT. It translates to CATSDLLGAGELFF.

The chain joins TRBV15 to TRBJ2-1; D gene unclear. V lost 1 base, J lost 7 bases, and 11 bases lay in between. Germline V CDR1 and CDR2: LNHNV, YYDKDF (reference sequence). The CDR3 is 14 amino acids. CDR3 nucleotide sequence: TGTGCCACCAGCAGAGTTCCGTCGAAGAATGAGCAGTTCTTC. Amino acids: CATSRVPSKNEQFF.

The V and J genes are TRBV11-3 and TRBJ2-1; 8 positions match TRBD2. Losses at the gene ends were 4 bases for V and 9 bases for J; bases not matched to a gene: 11. The germline gives CDR1 SGHNT, CDR2 YENEEA. The CDR3 sequence is 15 residues long. The CDR3 bases are TGTGCCAGCAGCTCCCGAGGAGCGGGAGTCGGTGAGCAGTTCTTC. As protein: CASSSRGAGVGEQFF.

J is TRBJ2-3 and V is TRBV27; D possibly corresponds to TRBD1 (7 bases). V shed 4 bases and J shed 6 bases, with 11 bases lying between them. The germline V gene encodes CDR1 MNHEY and CDR2 SMNVEV (reference sequence). The CDR3 has 13 amino acids. CDR3 in amino acids: CASSSRGEDTQYF. In DNA, the CDR3 is TGTGCCAGCAGTTCCAGGGGGGAGGATACGCAGTATTTT.

The chain uses TRBV28 and TRBJ1-2, with D possibly matching TRBD1 (6 bases). Trimming took off 3 bases at V and 0 bases at J, with 17 bases between the two ends. The CDR3 has 17 amino acids. Germline-derived CDR1 and CDR2 are MDHEN and SYDVKM. CDR3 residues: CASSFVSRGPPNYGYTF. The CDR3 DNA sequence: TGTGCCAGCAGTTTCGTATCCAGGGGCCCTCCTAACTATGGCTACACCTTC.

The rearrangement joins TRBV29-1 to TRBJ2-7; D possibly matches TRBD1 or TRBD2 (5 bases each). Trimming cost V 4 bases and J 2 bases, with 9 bases left between them. The CDR3 spans 12 residues. CDR1 and CDR2 (germline): SQVTM, ANQGSEA. CDR3 bases: TGCAGCGTTGGGGGGAGTCCCTACGAGCAGTACTTC. As protein: CSVGGSPYEQYF.

There are a few counts of this clonotype. The chain joins TRBV5-1 to TRBJ2-5; D tentatively fits TRBD1 or TRBD2 (6 bases each). CDR3 length: 14 residues. CDR1 and CDR2 from the germline V gene are SGHRS and YFSETQ. V dropped 4 bases and J dropped 1 base, with 11 bases sitting between them. CDR3 residues: CASSPRGVQETQYF. The DNA for the CDR3 is TGCGCCAGCAGCCCGAGGGGGGTCCAAGAGACCCAGTACTTC.

V is TRBV13 and J is TRBJ2-2, with 8 nucleotides matching TRBD2. CDR1 and CDR2 from the germline V gene are PRHDT and FYEKMQ (reference sequence). V was pared by 1 base and J by 4 bases, with 8 bases of the junction left unmatched. CDR3 length: 17 amino acids. CDR3 sequence (DNA): TGTGCCAGCAGCTTAGTGACGGGAGGGCCGAGCACCGGGGAGCTGTTTTTT. This sequence encodes CASSLVTGGPSTGELFF.

The J gene is TRBJ2-1, the V gene TRBV6-5, with 9 bases fitting TRBD2. Germline V gives CDR1 MNHEY, CDR2 SVGAGI. V lost 2 bases, J lost 6 bases, and 8 bases stayed unmatched. CDR3 length: 16 amino acids. This chain's CDR3 is CASSYLRLAEANEQFF. In DNA form, the CDR3 reads TGTGCCAGCAGTTACCTGAGACTAGCGGAGGCCAATGAGCAGTTCTTC.

This clonotype came up once. CDR3 sequence: CASSLVTSGRYYEQYF. CDR3 sequence (DNA): TGTGCCAGCAGTTTAGTGACTAGCGGGAGGTACTACGAGCAGTACTTC. V and J are TRBV27 and TRBJ2-7, with 13 bases matching TRBD2. Trimming cost V 2 bases and J 3 bases; bases outside gene matches: 4. The CDR3 covers 16 residues. CDR1 MNHEY and CDR2 SMNVEV come from the germline V gene (reference sequence).

This sequence joins TRBV9 and TRBJ2-5; 7 nucleotides line up with TRBD2. Trimming took 3 bases from V and 2 from J; bases not matched to a gene: 16. The germline V gene encodes CDR1 SGDLS and CDR2 YYNGEE. The CDR3 runs to 18 residues. The CDR3 DNA reads as TGTGCCAGCAGCGCCCCATTGATACCTAGCGGAGTTCAAGAGACCCAGTACTTC. Protein: CASSAPLIPSGVQETQYF.

This chain links TRBV5-1 with TRBJ2-1, with unresolved D. The V gene's germline CDR1 is SGHRS and CDR2 YFSETQ. This CDR3 spans 13 amino acids. The V end was cut by 0 bases, the J end by 9 bases, with 10 bases between. The CDR3 nucleotides read TGCGCCAGCAGCTTGGACGGCATAGGTGAGCAGTTCTTC. Translation: CASSLDGIGEQFF.

V gene TRBV19 combines with J gene TRBJ1-1; D may be TRBD1 (5 bases). The V end was cut by 6 bases, the J end by 0 bases, with 17 bases between. Germline CDR1 is LNHDA and CDR2 is SQIVND (reference sequence). The CDR3 contains 16 residues. CDR3 amino acids: CASRPSGQAMNTEAFF. The CDR3 DNA reads as TGTGCCAGTAGACCGAGTGGACAAGCTATGAACACTGAAGCTTTCTTT.

The chain combines TRBV28 with TRBJ2-7; a possible D gene is TRBD2 (6 bases). The V end lost 10 bases, the J end lost 3 bases, and 19 bases lay between the germline ends. The CDR3 has 14 residues. Germline loops: CDR1 MDHEN, CDR2 SYDVKM. CDR3 sequence (DNA): TGTGCCACCCAGGCTGCACGGGGGAACTACGAGCAGTACTTC. This encodes CATQAARGNYEQYF.

J is TRBJ2-3 and V is TRBV23-1; TRBD1 agrees at 12 bases. TRBV23-1 is recorded as an ORF, its role being uncertain. The J segment lost 2 bases and the V segment lost 4 bases, leaving 19 bases of the junction unmatched. The CDR3 is made up of 21 amino acids. CDR3 sequence (DNA): TGCGCCAGCAGTCCTCAGGCGTGGGACAGGGGGCGGCTAGGGTACACAGATACGCAGTATTTT. Protein product: CASSPQAWDRGRLGYTDTQYF.